This T cell receptor (beta chain) was sequenced for a study of T-cell memory formation after mild COVID-19. Germline assignment: CDR1 MNHNY and CDR2 SVGAGI (reference sequence). The V gene lost 6 bases and the J gene lost 1 base, with 9 bases spanning the gap. The CDR3 runs 14 residues. TCRdb re-called the 5' RACE reads through MiXCR, storing one row per CDR3 protein. The table has hundreds of thousands of distinct CDR3 sequences, roughly 18% seen once. This receptor was identified in an adult woman who had mild COVID-19 (a few samples of this study predate the infection). Cell type and time point are not known. This chain links TRBV6-6 with TRBJ2-2, with D hard to call. Sequenced: PBMCs or a T cell subset sorted from them (not recorded which). The CDR3 region is CASRLSENTGELFF. As DNA, the CDR3 is TGTGCCAGCAGGCTAAGCGAGAACACCGGGGAGCTGTTTTTT.